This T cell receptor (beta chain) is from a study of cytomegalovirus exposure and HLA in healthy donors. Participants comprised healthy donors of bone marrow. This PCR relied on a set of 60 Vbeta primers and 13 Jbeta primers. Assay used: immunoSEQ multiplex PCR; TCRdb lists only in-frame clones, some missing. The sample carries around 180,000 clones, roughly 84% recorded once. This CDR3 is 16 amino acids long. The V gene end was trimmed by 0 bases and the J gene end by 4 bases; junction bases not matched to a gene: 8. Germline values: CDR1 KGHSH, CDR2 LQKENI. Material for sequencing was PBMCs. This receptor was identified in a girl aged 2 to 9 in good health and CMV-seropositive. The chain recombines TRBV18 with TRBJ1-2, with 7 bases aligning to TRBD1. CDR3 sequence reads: CASSPPTRQGGYGYTF. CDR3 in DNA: TGTGCCAGCTCACCACCGACCCGACAGGGAGGCTATGGCTACACCTTC.